Only one count was recorded for the clone carrying this TCR beta chain. The data belong to a study of TIL therapy for anti-PD-1-resistant metastatic lung cancer. This was the immunoSEQ v3 assay. Sequencing was performed with immunoSEQ multiplex PCR; in TCRdb, only in-frame clones are kept and a portion is missing. The table records 35,000 to 55,000 clones, 70% to 85% of them present only once. Time point reported: pre-treatment sample, taken before nivolumab and TIL therapy. The CDR3 is 16 residues long. CDR1 and CDR2 (germline): MNHNS, SASEGT. V lost 3 bases and J lost 0, with 14 bases in between. The chain recombines TRBV6-1 with TRBJ2-5; D possibly corresponds to TRBD1 (7 bases). The sequenced sample was blood, obtained at baseline. The TCR comes from a man in his sixties or seventies with non-small cell lung cancer. CDR3 sequence reads: CASSERAGGYQETQYF. In DNA, the CDR3 is TGTGCCAGCAGTGAGAGGGCAGGGGGGTACCAAGAGACCCAGTACTTC.